This T cell receptor (beta chain) is from a study of CD8+ T cells in alopecia areata. V was clipped by 3 bases and J by 9 bases, with 12 bases between them. CDR1 and CDR2 from the germline V gene are SGHAT and FQDESV (reference sequence). The CDR3 length is 12 residues. After isolation, RNA underwent reverse transcription to generate cDNA as the sequencing template. Method: immunoSEQ multiplex PCR; TCRdb's copy keeps in-frame clones and lacks some. The sample carries more than 95,000 clones, roughly two thirds recorded once. For this clone: The antigen is undetermined.

Study-wide findings and caveats: Lesional scalp exceeded normal scalp in clonality, especially in alopecia totalis/universalis. Resident alphabeta T-cell populations of normal skin are likewise subject to sequencing in scalp samples.

The receptor was isolated from a human donor in good health. The specimen was CD4+ T cells sorted from blood. The V call is TRBV11-1, the J call TRBJ2-7; D possibly corresponds to TRBD1 (5 bases). DNA of the CDR3: TGTGCCAGCAGCTTTCCCCAGGGCCGGCAGTACTTC. Its protein product is CASSFPQGRQYF.